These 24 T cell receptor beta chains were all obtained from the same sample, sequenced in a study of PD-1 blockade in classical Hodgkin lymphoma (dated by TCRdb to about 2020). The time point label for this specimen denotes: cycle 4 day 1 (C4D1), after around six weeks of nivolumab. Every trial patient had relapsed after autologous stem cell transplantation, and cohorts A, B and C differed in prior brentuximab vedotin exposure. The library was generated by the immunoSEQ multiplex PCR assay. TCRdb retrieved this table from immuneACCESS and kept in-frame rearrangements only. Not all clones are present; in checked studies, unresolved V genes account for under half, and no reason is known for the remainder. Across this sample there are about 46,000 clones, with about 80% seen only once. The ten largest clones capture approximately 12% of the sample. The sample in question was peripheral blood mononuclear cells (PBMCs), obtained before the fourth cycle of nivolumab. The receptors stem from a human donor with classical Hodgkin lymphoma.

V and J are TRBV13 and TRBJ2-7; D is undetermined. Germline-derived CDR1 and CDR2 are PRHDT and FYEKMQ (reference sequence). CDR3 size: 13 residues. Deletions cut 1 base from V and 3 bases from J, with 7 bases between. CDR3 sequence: CASSLDNYYEQYF. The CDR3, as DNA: TGTGCCAGCAGCTTAGACAACTACTACGAGCAGTACTTC.

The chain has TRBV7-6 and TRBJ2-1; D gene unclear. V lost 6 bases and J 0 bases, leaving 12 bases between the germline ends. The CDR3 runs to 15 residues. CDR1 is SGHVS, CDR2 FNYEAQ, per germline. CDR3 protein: CASSPAPSSYNEQFF. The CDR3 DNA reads TGTGCCAGCAGTCCTGCACCGAGCTCCTACAATGAGCAGTTCTTC.

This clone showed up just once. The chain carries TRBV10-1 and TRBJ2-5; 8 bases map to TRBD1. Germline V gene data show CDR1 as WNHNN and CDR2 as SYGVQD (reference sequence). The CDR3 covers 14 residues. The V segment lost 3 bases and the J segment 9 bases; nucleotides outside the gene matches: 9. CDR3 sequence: CASSEGQGTSAQYF. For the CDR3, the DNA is TGCGCCAGCAGTGAAGGACAGGGTACGAGTGCCCAGTACTTC.

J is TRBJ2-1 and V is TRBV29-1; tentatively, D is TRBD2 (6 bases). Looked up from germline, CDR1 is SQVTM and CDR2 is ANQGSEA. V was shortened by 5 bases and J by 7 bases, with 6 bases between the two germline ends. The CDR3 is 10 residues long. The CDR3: CSVRGNEQFF. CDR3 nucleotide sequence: TGCAGCGTTCGGGGGAATGAGCAGTTCTTC.

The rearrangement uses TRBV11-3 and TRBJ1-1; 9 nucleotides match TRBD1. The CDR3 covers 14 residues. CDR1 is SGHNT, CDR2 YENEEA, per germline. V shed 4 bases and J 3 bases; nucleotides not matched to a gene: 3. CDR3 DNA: TGTGCCAGCAGCTCGGGACAGGGAGACACTGAAGCTTTCTTT. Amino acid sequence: CASSSGQGDTEAFF.

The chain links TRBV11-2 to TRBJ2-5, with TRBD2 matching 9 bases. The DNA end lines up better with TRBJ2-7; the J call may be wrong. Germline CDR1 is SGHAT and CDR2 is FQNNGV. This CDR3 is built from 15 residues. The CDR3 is CASSSGGRAIDEQYF. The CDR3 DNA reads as TGTGCCAGCAGCTCCGGCGGGAGGGCCATCGACGAGCAGTACTTC.

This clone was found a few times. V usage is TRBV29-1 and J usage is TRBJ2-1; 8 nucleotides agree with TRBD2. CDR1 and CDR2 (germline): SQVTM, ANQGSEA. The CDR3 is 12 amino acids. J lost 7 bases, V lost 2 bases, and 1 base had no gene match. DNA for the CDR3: TGCAGCGTTGAATCGGGAGGGAATGAGCAGTTCTTC. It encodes CSVESGGNEQFF.

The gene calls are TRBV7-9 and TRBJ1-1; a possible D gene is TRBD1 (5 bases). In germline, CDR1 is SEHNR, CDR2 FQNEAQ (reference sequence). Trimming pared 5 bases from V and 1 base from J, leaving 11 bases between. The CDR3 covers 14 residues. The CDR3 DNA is TGTGCCAGCAGCCCCAGGGAACCGAACACTGAAGCTTTCTTT. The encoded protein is CASSPREPNTEAFF.

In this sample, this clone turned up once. CDR3: CASSVDSGADTQYF. In DNA form, the CDR3 reads TGTGCCAGCAGCGTAGACTCCGGGGCAGATACGCAGTATTTT. The rearrangement uses TRBV9 and TRBJ2-3; tentatively, D is TRBD2 (5 bases). Germline assignment: CDR1 SGDLS and CDR2 YYNGEE. The V end was cut by 0 bases, the J end by 4 bases, with 9 bases between. The CDR3 is 14 amino acids.

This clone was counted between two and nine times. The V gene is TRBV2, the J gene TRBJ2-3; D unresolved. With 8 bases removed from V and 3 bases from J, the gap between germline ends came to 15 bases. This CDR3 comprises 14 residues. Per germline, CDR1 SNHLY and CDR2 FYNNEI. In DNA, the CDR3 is TGTGCCAGCTACCCAGGCTCCTCGACAGATACGCAGTATTTT. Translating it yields CASYPGSSTDTQYF.

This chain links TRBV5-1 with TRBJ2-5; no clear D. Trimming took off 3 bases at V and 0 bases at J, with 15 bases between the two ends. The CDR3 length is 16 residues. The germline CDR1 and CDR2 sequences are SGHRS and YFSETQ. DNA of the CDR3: TGCGCCAGCAGCTCAAGGATCAATTCGTACCAAGAGACCCAGTACTTC. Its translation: CASSSRINSYQETQYF.

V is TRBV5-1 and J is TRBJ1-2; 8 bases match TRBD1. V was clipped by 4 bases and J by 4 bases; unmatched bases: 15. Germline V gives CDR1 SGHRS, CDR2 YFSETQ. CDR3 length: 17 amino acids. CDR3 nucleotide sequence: TGCGCCAGCAGCAGGGGGGGACAGGACATTTACTCCTATGGCTACACCTTC. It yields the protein CASSRGGQDIYSYGYTF.

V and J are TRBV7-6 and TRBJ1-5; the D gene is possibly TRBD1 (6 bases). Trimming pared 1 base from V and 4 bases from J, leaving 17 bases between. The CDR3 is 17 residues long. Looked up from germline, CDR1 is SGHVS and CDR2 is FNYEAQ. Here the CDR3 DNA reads TGTGCCAGCAGCTTAGGGGTTAGGGGGACGAGGAATCAGCCCCAGCATTTT. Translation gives CASSLGVRGTRNQPQHF.

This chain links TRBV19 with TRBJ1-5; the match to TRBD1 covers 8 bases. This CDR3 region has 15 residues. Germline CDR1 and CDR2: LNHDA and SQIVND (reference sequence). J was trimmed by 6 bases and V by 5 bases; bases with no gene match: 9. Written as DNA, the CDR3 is TGTGCCAGTAGTTCCCCGGGCAGGGGGCTTCAGCCCCAGCATTTT. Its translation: CASSSPGRGLQPQHF.

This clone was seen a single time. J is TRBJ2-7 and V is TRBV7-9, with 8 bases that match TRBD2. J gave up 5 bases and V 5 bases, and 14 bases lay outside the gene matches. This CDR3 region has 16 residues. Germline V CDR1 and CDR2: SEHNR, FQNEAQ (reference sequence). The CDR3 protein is CASSTIVAGGFDEQYF. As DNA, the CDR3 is TGTGCCAGCAGCACGATAGTCGCGGGAGGTTTCGACGAGCAGTACTTC.

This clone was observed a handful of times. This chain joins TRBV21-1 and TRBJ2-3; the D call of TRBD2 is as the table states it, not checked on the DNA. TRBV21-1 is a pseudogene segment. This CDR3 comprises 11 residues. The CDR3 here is CASPFTDTQYF. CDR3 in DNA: TGTGCCAGCCCTTTCACAGATACGCAGTATTTT.

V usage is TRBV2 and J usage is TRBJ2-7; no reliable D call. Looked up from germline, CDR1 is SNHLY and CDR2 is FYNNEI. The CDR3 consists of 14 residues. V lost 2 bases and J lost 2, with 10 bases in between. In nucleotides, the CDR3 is TGTGCCAGCAGTGAATTGCGCAGAGCCTACGAGCAGTACTTC. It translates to CASSELRRAYEQYF.

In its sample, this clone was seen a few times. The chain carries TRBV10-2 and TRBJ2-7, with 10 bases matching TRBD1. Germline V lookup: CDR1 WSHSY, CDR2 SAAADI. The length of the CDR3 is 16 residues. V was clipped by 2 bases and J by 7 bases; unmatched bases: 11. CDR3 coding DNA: TGCGCCAGCAGTGAGCCGATCCGGGACAGGGGCGCGGAGCAGTACTTC. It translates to CASSEPIRDRGAEQYF.

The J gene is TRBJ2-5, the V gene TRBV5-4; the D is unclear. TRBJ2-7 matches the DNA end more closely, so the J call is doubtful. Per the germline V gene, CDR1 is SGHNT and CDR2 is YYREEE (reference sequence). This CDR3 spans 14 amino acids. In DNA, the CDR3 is TGTGCCAGCAGCCGAGACTCCAGCTCCTACGAGCAGTACTTC. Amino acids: CASSRDSSSYEQYF.

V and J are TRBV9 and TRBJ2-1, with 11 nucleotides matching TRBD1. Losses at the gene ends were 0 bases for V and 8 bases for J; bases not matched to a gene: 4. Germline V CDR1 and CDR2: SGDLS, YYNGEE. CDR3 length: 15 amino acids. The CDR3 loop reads CASSVEGQGAHEQFF. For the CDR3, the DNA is TGTGCCAGCAGCGTAGAAGGACAGGGGGCCCATGAGCAGTTCTTC.

CDR3 coding DNA: TGTGCCAGCAGCGCACGACAGGGAGAAGCCCCTGGAACTGAAGCTTTCTTT. The encoded protein is CASSARQGEAPGTEAFF. The gene calls are TRBV11-3 and TRBJ1-1; 7 bases line up with TRBD1. V lost 5 bases and J lost 5; bases outside the gene matches: 17. The CDR3 runs to 17 residues. CDR1 is SGHNT, CDR2 YENEEA, per germline. Combining the CDR3 with reference TRBV11-3 and TRBJ1-1 gives the whole variable domain EAGVVQSPRYKIIEKKQPVAFWCNPISGHNTLYWYLQNLGQGPELLIRYENEEAVDDSQLPKDRFSAERLKGVDSTLKIQPAELGDSAVYLCASSARQGEAPGTEAFFGQGTRLTVV.

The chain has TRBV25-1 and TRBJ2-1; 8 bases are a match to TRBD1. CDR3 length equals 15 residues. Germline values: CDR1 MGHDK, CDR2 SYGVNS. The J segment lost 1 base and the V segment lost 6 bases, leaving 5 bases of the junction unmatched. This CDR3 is CASSLTGGSYNEQFF. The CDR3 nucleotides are TGTGCCAGCAGCCTCACAGGGGGTTCCTACAATGAGCAGTTCTTC.

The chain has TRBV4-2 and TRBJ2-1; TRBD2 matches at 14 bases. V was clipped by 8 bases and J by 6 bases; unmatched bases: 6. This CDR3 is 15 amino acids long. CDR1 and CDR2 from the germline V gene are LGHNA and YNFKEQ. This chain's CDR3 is CASVRGLAGVNEQFF. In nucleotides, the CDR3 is TGTGCCAGCGTCCGGGGACTAGCGGGAGTCAATGAGCAGTTCTTC.

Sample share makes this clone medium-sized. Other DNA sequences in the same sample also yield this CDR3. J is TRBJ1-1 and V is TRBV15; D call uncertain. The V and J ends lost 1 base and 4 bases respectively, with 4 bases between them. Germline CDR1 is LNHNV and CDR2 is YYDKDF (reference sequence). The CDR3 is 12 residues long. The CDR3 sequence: CATSRGFTEAFF. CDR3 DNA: TGTGCCACCAGCAGAGGGTTCACTGAAGCTTTCTTT.